The 21 T cell receptor beta chains presented below share a single source sample, sequenced in a study of response to subunit inactivated influenza vaccine. TCRdb processed the RT-PCR reads anew with MiXCR; each CDR3 protein has one entry. The sample lists under 850,000 distinct CDR3 sequences, around 18% occurring once. Sequenced here: PBMCs from blood, sampled around 5 days after vaccination. Source of these receptors: a man aged 50-59 years who received an inactivated influenza vaccine.

The chain combines TRBV3-1 with TRBJ1-1; a weak D match, TRBD1 (5 bases). This CDR3 region has 12 residues. V lost 1 base and J 12 bases, leaving 12 bases between the germline ends. Germline CDR1 and CDR2: LGHDT and YNNKEL (reference sequence). Written as DNA, the CDR3 is TGTGCCAGCAGCCAAGTTGCAGGGTATACTTTCTTT. This codes for CASSQVAGYTFF.

This clonotype came up many times. V is TRBV12-3 or TRBV12-4 and J is TRBJ2-2, with 8 bases identical to TRBD2. The CDR3 spans 16 residues. The V gene end was trimmed by 3 bases and the J gene end by 5 bases; junction bases not matched to a gene: 8. In DNA form, the CDR3 reads TGTGCCAGCAGTTTCATGCGGGAGGTACGGACCGGGGAGCTGTTTTTT. This encodes CASSFMREVRTGELFF.

The V gene is TRBV6-1, the J gene TRBJ1-1; D gene ambiguous. Germline V gene lookup returns CDR1 MNHNS and CDR2 SASEGT. The CDR3 has 14 residues. Trimming left V 8 bases short and J 4 bases short, with 17 bases between. The CDR3 sequence: CASGFKGRGTEAFF. In nucleotides, the CDR3 is TGTGCCAGCGGCTTCAAGGGTCGCGGCACTGAAGCTTTCTTT.

This clonotype was seen more than once but under ten times. This chain links TRBV28 with TRBJ2-1, with TRBD2 matching over 11 bases. CDR1 is MDHEN and CDR2 is SYDVKM in the germline V gene. The CDR3 extends over 14 amino acids. The V gene end was trimmed by 7 bases and the J gene end by 4 bases; junction bases not matched to a gene: 3. CDR3 bases: TGTGCCAGCACGGGACTAGCGGCATACAATGAGCAGTTCTTC. Translating it yields CASTGLAAYNEQFF.

The chain couples TRBV12-3 or TRBV12-4 to TRBJ1-2; D uncertain. V gave up 4 bases and J gave up 9 bases, with 9 bases separating them. This CDR3 is 11 amino acids long. In DNA, the CDR3 is TGTGCCAGCAGTTCAGCAGAAAGCTACACCTTC. Translation: CASSSAESYTF.

There are a few counts of this clonotype. This chain's CDR3 is CAWSTGTSNNEQFF. In DNA form, the CDR3 reads TGTGCCTGGAGTACCGGGACTTCTAACAATGAGCAGTTCTTC. J is TRBJ2-1 and V is TRBV30; possibly TRBD2 for D (6 bases). Trimming cost V 2 bases and J 5 bases, with 13 bases left between them. This CDR3 comprises 14 residues. Germline values: CDR1 GTSNPN, CDR2 SVGIG (reference sequence).

This clonotype was observed a handful of times. CDR3 nucleotide sequence: TGTGCCAGCAGCCCGAAAGCGGGACTCGGGGAGCTGTTTTTT. It codes for CASSPKAGLGELFF. This rearrangement joins TRBV9 to TRBJ2-2; 7 nucleotides align to TRBD2. Losses at the gene ends were 4 bases for V and 7 bases for J; bases not matched to a gene: 7. This CDR3 is built from 14 residues. The germline V gene encodes CDR1 SGDLS and CDR2 YYNGEE.

Turning to this clonotype: A read error may be the cause here, since a much bigger clone is one base away. The V call is TRBV6-2 or TRBV6-3, the J call TRBJ2-7; D is perhaps TRBD2 (5 bases). Between the trimmed V and J ends, which lost 4 bases and 2 bases, there was a span of 18 bases. This CDR3 has 16 residues. Germline assignment: CDR1 MNHEY and CDR2 SVGEGT. CDR3 loop: CASSCGHAGAAYEQYF. The DNA of the CDR3 is TGTGCCAGCAGTTGCGGCCACGCGGGCGCAGCCTACGAGCAGTACTTC.

V usage is TRBV5-1 and J usage is TRBJ2-4; a weak D match, TRBD1 (6 bases). V was trimmed by 0 bases and J by 1 base, leaving 8 bases between them. CDR1 SGHRS and CDR2 YFSETQ come from the germline V gene. CDR3 length: 15 residues. The CDR3, as DNA: TGCGCCAGCAGCTTGGGACAGGATGCCAAAAACATTCAGTACTTC. Protein product: CASSLGQDAKNIQYF.

This clonotype was recorded many times. This sequence joins TRBV29-1 and TRBJ2-7, with 7 positions matching TRBD1. The CDR3 is made up of 11 amino acids. V lost 6 bases and J lost 6; bases outside the gene matches: 5. From germline, CDR1 is SQVTM and CDR2 ANQGSEA. DNA for the CDR3: TGCAGCGTCGCACAGGGGTCCGAGCAGTACTTC. Protein product: CSVAQGSEQYF.

In this sample, this clonotype turned up a few times. The chain has TRBV4-3 and TRBJ2-7; D remains unclear. The CDR3 has 16 residues. The V and J ends lost 4 bases and 0 bases respectively, with 16 bases between them. Looked up from germline, CDR1 is LGHNA and CDR2 is YSLEER. The CDR3 reads CASSRTDSDPSYEQYF. Here the CDR3 DNA reads TGCGCCAGCAGCCGCACTGACTCCGATCCCTCCTACGAGCAGTACTTC.

This clonotype was observed a few times. The chain carries TRBV6-1 and TRBJ2-7, with 8 bases matching TRBD1. V lost 5 bases to trimming and J lost 6 bases; unmatched junction nucleotides: 15. In germline, CDR1 is MNHNS, CDR2 SASEGT. CDR3 length equals 16 residues. As DNA, the CDR3 is TGTGCCAGCAGTAAGACCTGGACAGGGATGACCCTCGAGCAGTACTTC. It is translated as CASSKTWTGMTLEQYF.

The chain employs TRBV29-1 and TRBJ2-2; 8 bases map to TRBD1. The CDR3 is 12 amino acids. Looked up from germline, CDR1 is SQVTM and CDR2 is ANQGSEA. CDR3 DNA sequence: TGCACCACACAGGGGGATGCCGGGGAGCTGTTTTTT. Residues: CTTQGDAGELFF.

J is TRBJ2-5 and V is TRBV12-3 or TRBV12-4; TRBD1 or TRBD2 may be the D gene (5 bases each). This CDR3 region has 14 residues. V was pared by 3 bases and J by 5 bases, with 13 bases between. Here the CDR3 reads CASSLWGGGETQYF. The CDR3 nucleotides are TGTGCCAGCAGTTTGTGGGGCGGAGGCGAGACCCAGTACTTC.

This chain uses TRBV25-1 with TRBJ2-1; 11 bases fit TRBD2. Per germline, CDR1 MGHDK and CDR2 SYGVNS. V gave up 6 bases and J gave up 9 bases; unmatched junction bases: 7. This CDR3 is built from 14 residues. This chain's CDR3 is CASSRLAGSGEQFF. CDR3 nucleotide sequence: TGTGCCAGCAGCCGACTAGCGGGGAGCGGTGAGCAGTTCTTC.

Only a few counts were recorded for this clonotype. CDR3 sequence (DNA): TGCAGTGCTAGCGGGACTAGCGGGAGCACAGATACGCAGTATTTT. This sequence encodes CSASGTSGSTDTQYF. V is TRBV20-1 and J is TRBJ2-3; 12 bases fit TRBD2. Germline V gives CDR1 DFQATT, CDR2 SNEGSKA (reference sequence). After removal of 3 bases from V and 0 bases from J, the junction contained 1 base not matched to a gene. This CDR3 contains 15 residues.

The V and J genes are TRBV20-1 and TRBJ2-5, with 7 bases lining up with TRBD1. This CDR3 region has 14 residues. J lost 5 bases, V lost 6 bases, and 12 bases had no gene match. In germline, CDR1 is DFQATT, CDR2 SNEGSKA (reference sequence). In DNA form, the CDR3 reads TGCAGTGCGGCGAGACAGGGATTATGGGAGACCCAGTACTTC. This encodes CSAARQGLWETQYF.

The V and J genes are TRBV4-3 and TRBJ2-1, with 7 bases lining up with TRBD2. This CDR3 is built from 15 residues. V dropped 4 bases and J dropped 2; count of bases not matched to a gene: 5. Germline CDR1 and CDR2: LGHNA and YSLEER. Here the CDR3 DNA reads TGCGCCAGCAGCCGATCCGGGACTACCTACAATGAGCAGTTCTTC. Translating gives CASSRSGTTYNEQFF.

This clonotype turned up a few times. The V call is TRBV10-3, the J call TRBJ2-5, with unresolved D. V was shortened by 5 bases and J by 5 bases, with 15 bases between the two germline ends. The CDR3 extends over 14 amino acids. Germline V gene lookup returns CDR1 ENHRY and CDR2 SYGVKD. The CDR3 sequence is CAISRLGGWETQYF. The CDR3 DNA reads as TGTGCCATCAGTCGTTTGGGTGGCTGGGAGACCCAGTACTTC.

This chain links TRBV29-1 with TRBJ1-2, with a tentative D call TRBD1 (6 bases). The V end was cut by 4 bases, the J end by 8 bases, with 17 bases between. CDR3 length: 13 amino acids. Germline lookup yields CDR1 SQVTM and CDR2 ANQGSEA. The CDR3 loop reads CSVVPHRVGGYTF. CDR3 sequence (DNA): TGCAGCGTTGTACCTCACAGGGTAGGCGGCTACACCTTC. Drawing the rest from reference TRBV29-1 and TRBJ1-2, the complete variable domain is SAVISQKPSRDICQRGTSLTIQCQVDSQVTMMFWYRQQPGQSLTLIATANQGSEATYESGFVIDKFPISRPNLTFSTLTVSNMSPEDSSIYLCSVVPHRVGGYTFGSGTRLTVV.

This clonotype has only a few counts. This rearrangement joins TRBV12-3 or TRBV12-4 to TRBJ2-7; D call uncertain. The ends were cut back, 5 bases at V and 3 bases at J, with 20 bases in the middle. CDR3 length: 16 residues. The chain's CDR3 is CASSPPGYLGNYEQYF. The DNA of the CDR3 is TGTGCCAGCAGTCCACCTGGATACCTCGGAAACTACGAGCAGTACTTC.